The rows below give T cell receptor beta chains drawn from one sample of a study of beta chain features in type 1 diabetes. Sequencing used immunoSEQ multiplex PCR; TCRdb keeps in-frame clones, though not all of them. The table includes over 150,000 clones, roughly 8% detected once. Source material: central memory CD4+ T cells from blood. Receptors were obtained from a man younger than 35 with type 1 diabetes. Each CDR3 is given with its conserved first and last residue. The D gene is left open where the match is weak. The listing skips clone size in some rows; elsewhere it reads once, few, many or a size class.

few	TRBV28	TRBD1	TRBJ2-7	CASSTNGQGAYEQYF	TGTGCCAGCAGTACAAATGGACAGGGCGCCTACGAGCAGTACTTC
few	TRBV7-6	-	TRBJ2-3	CASSFEHQYF	TGTGCCAGCAGCTTTGAGCATCAGTATTTT
-	TRBV15	TRBD1	TRBJ2-6	CATSRDVNRGSGANVLTF	TGTGCCACCAGCAGAGATGTGAACAGGGGGTCTGGGGCCAACGTCCTGACTTTC
-	TRBV2	-	TRBJ2-2	CASTGVGSGELFF	TGTGCCAGCACGGGAGTGGGGTCCGGGGAGCTGTTTTTT
few	TRBV19	-	TRBJ2-7	CASSKNSGTYEQYF	TGTGCCAGTAGCAAAAATAGCGGCACCTACGAGCAGTACTTC
-	TRBV5-4	TRBD2	TRBJ2-7	CASSLVVSGSKSGEQYF	TGTGCCAGCAGCTTGGTAGTTAGCGGGAGTAAGTCGGGCGAGCAGTACTTC
-	TRBV28	-	TRBJ2-7	CAIVGGYEQYF	TGTGCCATCGTAGGGGGCTACGAGCAGTACTTC
few	TRBV28	-	TRBJ1-3	CASSEGTGNTIYF	TGTGCCAGCAGCGAGGGAACTGGAAACACCATATATTTT
-	TRBV4-3	-	TRBJ1-6	CASSQVANSPLHF	TGCGCCAGCAGCCAAGTCGCGAATTCACCCCTCCACTTT
few	TRBV19	-	TRBJ2-2	CASTRRDMGWYTGELFF	TGTGCCAGTACTAGACGGGACATGGGTTGGTACACCGGGGAGCTGTTTTTT
few	TRBV19	-	TRBJ2-3	CASSIRGATTDTQYF	TGTGCCAGTAGTATCCGGGGGGCCACCACAGATACGCAGTATTTT
few	TRBV28	TRBD1	TRBJ1-3	CASGPTKTGVGNTIYF	TGTGCCAGCGGCCCAACAAAAACAGGGGTCGGAAACACCATATATTTT
-	TRBV5-1	TRBD1	TRBJ2-7	CASSSRPGQGDEQYF	TGCGCCAGCAGCTCCCGCCCGGGACAGGGGGACGAGCAGTACTTC
-	TRBV11-2	-	TRBJ2-2	CAGRRGQGELFF	TGTGCGGGGAGGAGGGGTCAAGGGGAGCTGTTTTTT
-	TRBV30	-	TRBJ2-5	CAWSASYEETQYF	TGTGCCTGGAGTGCCTCGTATGAAGAGACCCAGTACTTC
few	TRBV28	TRBD1	TRBJ1-2	CASGISARTGDGYTF	TGTGCCAGCGGAATTAGCGCCCGGACAGGGGATGGCTACACCTTC
-	TRBV6-5	-	TRBJ2-7	CASSYSGLLRDEQYF	TGTGCCAGCAGTTACTCGGGACTGCTCAGGGACGAGCAGTACTTC
-	TRBV15	TRBD1	TRBJ2-5	CATSPRGPQETQYF	TGTGCCACCAGCCCCAGGGGGCCCCAAGAGACCCAGTACTTC
few	TRBV30	-	TRBJ1-5	CAWRLQGGGNQPQHF	TGTGCCTGGAGACTACAGGGTGGAGGCAATCAGCCCCAGCATTTT
few	TRBV7-9	-	TRBJ2-3	CASSLRDTDTQYF	TGTGCCAGCAGCCTCCGGGACACAGATACGCAGTATTTT
-	TRBV18	-	TRBJ2-1	CASSQVLASYNEQFF	TGTGCCAGCTCCCAAGTACTAGCCTCATACAATGAGCAGTTCTTC
many	TRBV5-6	TRBD2	TRBJ2-5	CASSLRGVSGGETQYF	TGTGCCAGCAGCTTGAGAGGTGTTAGCGGGGGAGAGACCCAGTACTTC
few	TRBV4-3	-	TRBJ2-2	CASSLAAGHPPAGELFF	TGCGCCAGCAGCCTAGCGGCCGGGCACCCCCCGGCAGGGGAGCTGTTTTTT
-	TRBV20-1	-	TRBJ2-7	CSARSDSEQYF	TGCAGTGCTAGATCGGACAGCGAGCAGTACTTC
-	TRBV5-6	-	TRBJ1-2	CASSLGAQTGYTF	TGTGCCAGCAGCTTGGGAGCACAGACTGGCTACACCTTC
-	TRBV19	TRBD1	TRBJ2-7	CASSLDRAHSYEQYF	TGTGCCAGTAGTCTGGACAGGGCCCACTCCTACGAGCAGTACTTC
-	TRBV2	TRBD1	TRBJ2-6	CASSEGKGQKVAGANVLTF	TGTGCCAGCAGTGAGGGGAAGGGACAGAAGGTTGCTGGGGCCAACGTCCTGACTTTC
few	TRBV11-2	-	TRBJ2-7	CASSPGTKSYEQYF	TGTGCCAGCAGCCCCGGGACAAAATCCTACGAGCAGTACTTC
few	TRBV2	-	TRBJ1-2	CASSYRDYGYTF	TGTGCCAGCAGTTACAGGGACTATGGCTACACCTTC
-	TRBV5-1	TRBD2	TRBJ2-3	CASSRGTSGGATDTQYF	TGCGCCAGCAGCCGCGGGACTAGCGGGGGGGCCACAGATACGCAGTATTTT
few	TRBV30	-	TRBJ1-5	CAWSRGFGKGQPQHF	TGTGCCTGGAGTCGAGGGTTTGGAAAAGGTCAGCCCCAGCATTTT
-	TRBV7-2	TRBD1	TRBJ1-1	CASSPIRGRTEAFF	TGTGCCAGCAGTCCTATCAGGGGGCGGACTGAAGCTTTCTTT
-	TRBV28	-	TRBJ2-7	CASSLRTGTYEQYF	TGTGCCAGCAGTTTACGGACGGGGACCTACGAGCAGTACTTC
few	TRBV29-1	TRBD2	TRBJ2-3	CSVTSGSTDTQYF	TGCAGCGTGACTAGCGGGAGCACAGATACGCAGTATTTT
few	TRBV19	-	TRBJ2-2	CASSTGTYTGELFF	TGTGCCAGTAGTACGGGGACTTACACCGGGGAGCTGTTTTTT
-	TRBV30	-	TRBJ2-3	CARGSTDTQYF	TGTGCCAGAGGAAGCACAGATACGCAGTATTTT
-	TRBV6-1	-	TRBJ2-7	CASSEDRHAEQYF	TGTGCCAGCAGTGAAGATCGACACGCCGAGCAGTACTTC
many	TRBV9	-	TRBJ2-7	CASSVVPGNEQYF	TGTGCCAGCAGCGTAGTCCCCGGGAACGAGCAGTACTTC
few	TRBV25-1	-	TRBJ1-2	CASSESGDLSYTF	TGTGCCAGCAGTGAATCAGGGGATTTGAGCTACACCTTC
many	TRBV9	-	TRBJ2-3	CASSVDALDTQYF	TGTGCCAGCAGCGTAGACGCACTCGATACGCAGTATTTT
-	TRBV7-2	TRBD1	TRBJ1-1	CASSFRQGISTGEAFF	TGTGCCAGCAGCTTTCGACAGGGTATATCGACTGGTGAAGCTTTCTTT
few	TRBV6-5	-	TRBJ1-4	CASSYRLHGPNEKLFF	TGTGCCAGCAGTTACAGACTACACGGACCTAATGAAAAACTGTTTTTT
-	TRBV2	TRBD1	TRBJ1-4	CASSETGNEKLFF	TGTGCCAGCAGTGAGACAGGGAATGAAAAACTGTTTTTT
-	TRBV7-2	TRBD1	TRBJ2-7	CASSDPGTGGQQYF	TGTGCCAGCAGCGACCCCGGGACAGGGGGCCAGCAGTACTTC
few	TRBV5-1	TRBD1	TRBJ2-2	CASSVGGAKLDTGELFF	TGCGCCAGCAGCGTAGGGGGCGCGAAATTAGATACCGGGGAGCTGTTTTTT
-	TRBV28	TRBD2	TRBJ2-5	CASRNGGQETQYF	TGTGCCAGCAGGAACGGGGGGCAAGAGACCCAGTACTTC
few	TRBV6-5	TRBD1	TRBJ1-2	CASNPRGQGAGGYTF	TGTGCCAGCAATCCCAGAGGACAGGGGGCTGGTGGCTACACCTTC
few	TRBV28	TRBD2	TRBJ2-1	CASSLGASGGGMQFF	TGTGCCAGCAGTTTAGGTGCTAGCGGAGGAGGGATGCAGTTCTTC
-	TRBV7-8	TRBD1	TRBJ1-6	CASSSQGAGNSPLHF	TGTGCCAGCAGCTCCCAGGGGGCGGGTAATTCACCCCTCCACTTT
-	TRBV19	TRBD2	TRBJ2-1	CASRSSGAATYNEQFF	TGTGCCAGTAGGAGTAGCGGGGCCGCCACCTACAATGAGCAGTTCTTC
once	TRBV5-1	TRBD1	TRBJ2-5	CASSSQGNQETQYF	TGCGCCAGCAGCTCACAGGGGAACCAAGAGACCCAGTACTTC
few	TRBV10-3	TRBD2	TRBJ2-1	CAITGGGAYNEQFF	TGTGCCATCACCGGCGGGGGGGCTTACAATGAGCAGTTCTTC
-	TRBV11-2	-	TRBJ2-2	CASSFNRRTGELFF	TGTGCCAGCAGCTTCAACAGGCGCACCGGGGAGCTGTTTTTT
few	TRBV7-2	-	TRBJ2-1	CASRGGQGVTSHNEQFF	TGTGCCAGCCGGGGGGGACAGGGTGTAACTAGCCACAATGAGCAGTTCTTC